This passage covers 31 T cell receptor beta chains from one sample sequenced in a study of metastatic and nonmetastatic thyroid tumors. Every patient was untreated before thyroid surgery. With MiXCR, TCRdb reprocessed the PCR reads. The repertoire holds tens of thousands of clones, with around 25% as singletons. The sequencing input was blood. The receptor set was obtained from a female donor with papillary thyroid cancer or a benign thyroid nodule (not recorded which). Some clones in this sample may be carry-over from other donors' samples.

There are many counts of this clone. CDR3 in amino acids: CASSLGLAGPSDTQYF. The CDR3 region has the DNA TGCGCCAGCAGCCTGGGACTAGCGGGCCCTTCGGATACGCAGTATTTT. The chain recombines TRBV5-1 with TRBJ2-3; 12 nucleotides agree with TRBD2. The CDR3 is 16 amino acids. The germline V gene encodes CDR1 SGHRS and CDR2 YFSETQ. The V and J ends lost 4 bases and 6 bases, in that order; junction bases with no gene match: 9. Variable domain in full (rest from reference TRBV5-1 and TRBJ2-3): KAGVTQTPRYLIKTRGQQVTLSCSPISGHRSVSWYQQTPGQGLQFLFEYFSETQRNKGNFPGRFSGRQFSNSRSEMNVSTLELGDSALYLCASSLGLAGPSDTQYFGPGTRLTVL.

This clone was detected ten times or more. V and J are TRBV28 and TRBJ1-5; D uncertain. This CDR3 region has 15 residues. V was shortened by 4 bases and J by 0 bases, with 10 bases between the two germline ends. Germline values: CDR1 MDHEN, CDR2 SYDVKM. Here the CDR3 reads CASSSPLGSNQPQHF. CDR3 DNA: TGTGCCAGCAGTTCACCCCTCGGTAGCAATCAGCCCCAGCATTTT. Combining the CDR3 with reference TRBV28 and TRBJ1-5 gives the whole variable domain DVKVTQSSRYLVKRTGEKVFLECVQDMDHENMFWYRQDPGLGLRLIYFSYDVKMKEKGDIPEGYSVSREKKERFSLILESASTNQTSMYLCASSSPLGSNQPQHFGDGTRLSIL.

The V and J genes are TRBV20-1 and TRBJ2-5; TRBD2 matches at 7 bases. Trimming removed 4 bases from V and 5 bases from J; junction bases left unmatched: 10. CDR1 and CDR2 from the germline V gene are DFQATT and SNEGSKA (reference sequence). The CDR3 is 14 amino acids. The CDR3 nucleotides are TGCAGTGCTACCGATAGCGGGTGTCAGGAGACCCAGTACTTC. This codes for CSATDSGCQETQYF.

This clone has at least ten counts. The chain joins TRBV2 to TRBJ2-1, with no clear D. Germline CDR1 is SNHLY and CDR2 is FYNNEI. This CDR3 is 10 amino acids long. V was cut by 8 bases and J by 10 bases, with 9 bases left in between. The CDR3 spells CASGKLEQFF. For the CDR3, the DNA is TGTGCCAGCGGTAAGCTCGAGCAGTTCTTC.

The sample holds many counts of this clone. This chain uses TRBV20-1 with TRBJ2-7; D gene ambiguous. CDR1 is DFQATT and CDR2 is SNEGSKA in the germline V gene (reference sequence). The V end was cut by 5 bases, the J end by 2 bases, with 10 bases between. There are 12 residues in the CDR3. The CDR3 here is CSAEQETYEQYF. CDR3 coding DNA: TGCAGTGCTGAGCAGGAAACCTACGAGCAGTACTTC.

The CDR3 spells CASSYSSSGANVLTF. CDR3 nucleotides: TGTGCCAGCAGTTACTCTAGCTCTGGGGCCAACGTCCTGACTTTC. The rearrangement joins TRBV6-2 or TRBV6-3 to TRBJ2-6; no reliable D call. This CDR3 is built from 15 residues. The ends were cut back, 0 bases at V and 0 bases at J, with 3 bases in the middle. Germline-derived CDR1 and CDR2 are MNHEY and SVGEGT.

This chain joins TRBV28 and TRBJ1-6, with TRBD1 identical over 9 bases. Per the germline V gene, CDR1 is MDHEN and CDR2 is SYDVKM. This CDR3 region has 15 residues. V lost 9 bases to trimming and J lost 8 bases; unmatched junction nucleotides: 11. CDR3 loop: CARSPFDRGDSPLHF. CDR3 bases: TGTGCCAGAAGTCCATTCGACAGGGGGGATTCACCCCTCCACTTT. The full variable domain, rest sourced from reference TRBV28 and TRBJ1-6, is DVKVTQSSRYLVKRTGEKVFLECVQDMDHENMFWYRQDPGLGLRLIYFSYDVKMKEKGDIPEGYSVSREKKERFSLILESASTNQTSMYLCARSPFDRGDSPLHFGNGTRLTVT.

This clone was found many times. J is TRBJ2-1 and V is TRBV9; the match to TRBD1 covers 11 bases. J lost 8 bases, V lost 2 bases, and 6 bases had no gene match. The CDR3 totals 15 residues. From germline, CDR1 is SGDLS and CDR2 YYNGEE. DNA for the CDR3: TGTGCCAGCAGCGTTCGGACAGGGGGCCCCGATGAGCAGTTCTTC. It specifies CASSVRTGGPDEQFF.

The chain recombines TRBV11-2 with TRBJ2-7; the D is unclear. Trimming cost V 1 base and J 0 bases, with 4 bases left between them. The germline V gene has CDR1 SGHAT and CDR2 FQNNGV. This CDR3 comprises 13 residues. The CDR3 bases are TGTGCCAGCAGCTTAGCCAACTCCTACGAGCAGTACTTC. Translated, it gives CASSLANSYEQYF.

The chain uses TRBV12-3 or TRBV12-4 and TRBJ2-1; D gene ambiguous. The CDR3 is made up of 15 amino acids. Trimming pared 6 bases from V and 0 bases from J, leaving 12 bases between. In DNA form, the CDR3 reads TGTGCCAGCAGGCGAGACTGGAGCTCCTACAATGAGCAGTTCTTC. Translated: CASRRDWSSYNEQFF.

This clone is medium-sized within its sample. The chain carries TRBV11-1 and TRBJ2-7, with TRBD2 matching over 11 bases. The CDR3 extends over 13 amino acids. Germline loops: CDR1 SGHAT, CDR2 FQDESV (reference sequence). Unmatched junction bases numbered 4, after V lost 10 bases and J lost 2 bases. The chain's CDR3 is CAIRLAGTYEQYF. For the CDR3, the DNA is TGTGCCATCCGACTAGCGGGGACCTACGAGCAGTACTTC.

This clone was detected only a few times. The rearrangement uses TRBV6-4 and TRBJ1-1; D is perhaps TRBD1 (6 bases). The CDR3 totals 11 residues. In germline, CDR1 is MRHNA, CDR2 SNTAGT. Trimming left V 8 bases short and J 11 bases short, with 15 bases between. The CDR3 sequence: CASQVQGEAFF. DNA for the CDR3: TGTGCCAGCCAGGTACAGGGTGAGGCTTTCTTT.

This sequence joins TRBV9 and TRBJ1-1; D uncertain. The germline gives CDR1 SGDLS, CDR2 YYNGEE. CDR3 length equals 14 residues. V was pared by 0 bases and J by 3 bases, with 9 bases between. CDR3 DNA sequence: TGTGCCAGCAGCGTAGACCCGGGCTACACTGAAGCTTTCTTT. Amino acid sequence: CASSVDPGYTEAFF. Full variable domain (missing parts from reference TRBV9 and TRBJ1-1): DSGVTQTPKHLITATGQRVTLRCSPRSGDLSVYWYQQSLDQGLQFLIQYYNGEERAKGNILERFSAQQFPDLHSELNLSSLELGDSALYFCASSVDPGYTEAFFGQGTRLTVV.

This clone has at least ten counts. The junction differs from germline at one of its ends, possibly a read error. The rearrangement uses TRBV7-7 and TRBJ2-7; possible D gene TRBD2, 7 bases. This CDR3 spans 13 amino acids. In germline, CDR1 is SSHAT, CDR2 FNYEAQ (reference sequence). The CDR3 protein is CASSLEGGGEQYF. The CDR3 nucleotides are TGTGCTAGCAGCTTAGAGGGGGGGGGCGAGCAGTACTTC.

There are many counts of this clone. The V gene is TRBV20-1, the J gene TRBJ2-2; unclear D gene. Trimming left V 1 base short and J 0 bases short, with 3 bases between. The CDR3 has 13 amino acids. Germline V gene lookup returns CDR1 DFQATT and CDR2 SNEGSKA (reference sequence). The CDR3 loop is CSARAANTGELFF. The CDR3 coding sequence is TGCAGTGCTAGAGCCGCGAACACCGGGGAGCTGTTTTTT.

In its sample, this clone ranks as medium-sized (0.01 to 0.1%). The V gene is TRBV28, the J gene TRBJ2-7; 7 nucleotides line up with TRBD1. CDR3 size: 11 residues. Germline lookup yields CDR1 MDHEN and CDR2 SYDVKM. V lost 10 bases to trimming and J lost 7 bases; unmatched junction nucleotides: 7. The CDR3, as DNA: TGTGCCACCAGGGGGAGAAAAGAGCAGTACTTC. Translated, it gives CATRGRKEQYF.

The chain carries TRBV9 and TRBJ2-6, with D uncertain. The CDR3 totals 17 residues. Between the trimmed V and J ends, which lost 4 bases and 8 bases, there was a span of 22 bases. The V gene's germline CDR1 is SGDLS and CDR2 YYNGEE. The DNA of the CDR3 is TGTGCCAGCAGCCCAGGAGTACCGAGGATTGGTTCCAACGTCCTGACTTTC. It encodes CASSPGVPRIGSNVLTF.

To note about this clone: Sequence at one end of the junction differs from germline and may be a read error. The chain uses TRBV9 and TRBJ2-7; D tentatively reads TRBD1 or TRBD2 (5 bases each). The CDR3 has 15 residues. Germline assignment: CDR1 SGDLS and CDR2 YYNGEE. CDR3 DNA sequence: TGTGCCAGCAGCGTAGGAAGGAAAGGGACCTACGAGCAATACTTC. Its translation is CASSVGRKGTYEQYF.

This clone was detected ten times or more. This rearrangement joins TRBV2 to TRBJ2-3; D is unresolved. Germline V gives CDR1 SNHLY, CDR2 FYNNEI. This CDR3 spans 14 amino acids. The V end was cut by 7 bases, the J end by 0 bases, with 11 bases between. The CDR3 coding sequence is TGTGCCAGCAATGGAGATCCGAGCACAGATACGCAGTATTTT. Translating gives CASNGDPSTDTQYF. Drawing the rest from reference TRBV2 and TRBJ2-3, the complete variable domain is EPEVTQTPSHQVTQMGQEVILRCVPISNHLYFYWYRQILGQKVEFLVSFYNNEISEKSEIFDDQFSVERPDGSNFTLKIRSTKLEDSAMYFCASNGDPSTDTQYFGPGTRLTVL.

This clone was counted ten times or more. The CDR3 nucleotides are TGTGCCAGCAGCTTGGACTCTGGGGCCAACGTCCTGACTTTC. This sequence encodes CASSLDSGANVLTF. J is TRBJ2-6 and V is TRBV7-3; no clear D. CDR3 size: 14 residues. V dropped 3 bases and J dropped 0 bases, with 3 bases sitting between them. From germline, CDR1 is SGHTA and CDR2 FQGTGA.

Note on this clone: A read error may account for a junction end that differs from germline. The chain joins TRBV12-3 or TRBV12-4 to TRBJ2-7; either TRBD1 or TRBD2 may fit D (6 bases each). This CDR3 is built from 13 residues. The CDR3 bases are TGTGCCAGCAGGTCGGGGGCCTCCTACGAGAAGTACTTC. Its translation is CASRSGASYEKYF.

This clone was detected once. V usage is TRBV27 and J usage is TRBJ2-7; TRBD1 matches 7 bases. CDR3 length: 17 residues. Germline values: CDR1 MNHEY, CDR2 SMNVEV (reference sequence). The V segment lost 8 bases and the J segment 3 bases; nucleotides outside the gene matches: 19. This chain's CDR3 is CASFHDRDSSGLYEQYF. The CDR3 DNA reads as TGTGCCAGCTTTCACGACCGGGACAGCTCCGGGCTCTACGAGCAGTACTTC.

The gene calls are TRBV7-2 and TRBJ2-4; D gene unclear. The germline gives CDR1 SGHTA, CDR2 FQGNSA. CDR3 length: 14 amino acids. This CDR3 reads CAPSPDPAKNIQYF. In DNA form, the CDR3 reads TGTGCGCCCAGCCCTGACCCAGCCAAAAACATTCAGTACTTC.

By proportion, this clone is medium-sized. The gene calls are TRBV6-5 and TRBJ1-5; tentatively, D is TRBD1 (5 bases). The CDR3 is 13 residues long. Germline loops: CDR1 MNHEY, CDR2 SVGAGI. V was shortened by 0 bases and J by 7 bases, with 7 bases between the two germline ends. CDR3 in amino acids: CASSYSRGQPQHF. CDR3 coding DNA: TGTGCCAGCAGTTACTCGAGGGGACAGCCCCAGCATTTT.

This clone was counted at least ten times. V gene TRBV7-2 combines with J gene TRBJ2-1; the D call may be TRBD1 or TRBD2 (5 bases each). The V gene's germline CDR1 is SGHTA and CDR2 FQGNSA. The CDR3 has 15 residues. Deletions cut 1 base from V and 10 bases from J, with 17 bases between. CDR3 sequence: CASSLGLGPRKEQFF. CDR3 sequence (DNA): TGTGCCAGCAGCTTAGGATTGGGACCAAGGAAGGAGCAGTTCTTC. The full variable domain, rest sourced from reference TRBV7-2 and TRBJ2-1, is GAGVSQSPSNKVTEKGKDVELRCDPISGHTALYWYRQSLGQGLEFLIYFQGNSAPDKSGLPSDRFSAERTGGSVSTLTIQRTQQEDSAVYLCASSLGLGPRKEQFFGPGTRLTVL.

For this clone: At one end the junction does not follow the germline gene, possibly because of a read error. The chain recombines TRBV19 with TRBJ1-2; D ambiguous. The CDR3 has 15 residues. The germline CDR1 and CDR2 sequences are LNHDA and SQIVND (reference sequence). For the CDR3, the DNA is TGTGCCAGCCAGGACGCGCCGACCCATAACTATGGCTACGCCTTC. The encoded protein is CASQDAPTHNYGYAF. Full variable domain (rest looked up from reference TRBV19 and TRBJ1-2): DGGITQSPKYLFRKEGQNVTLSCEQNLNHDAMYWYRQDPGQGLRLIYYSQIVNDFQKGDIAEGYSVSREKKESFPLTVTSAQKNPTAFYLCASQDAPTHNYGYAFGSGTRLTVV.

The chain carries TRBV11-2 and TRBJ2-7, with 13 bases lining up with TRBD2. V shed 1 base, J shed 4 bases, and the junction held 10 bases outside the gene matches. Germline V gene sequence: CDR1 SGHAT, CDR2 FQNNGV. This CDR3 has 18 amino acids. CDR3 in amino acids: CASSLGGLAGVSRYEQYF. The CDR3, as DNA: TGTGCCAGCAGCTTAGGTGGACTAGCGGGAGTATCCAGGTACGAGCAGTACTTC.

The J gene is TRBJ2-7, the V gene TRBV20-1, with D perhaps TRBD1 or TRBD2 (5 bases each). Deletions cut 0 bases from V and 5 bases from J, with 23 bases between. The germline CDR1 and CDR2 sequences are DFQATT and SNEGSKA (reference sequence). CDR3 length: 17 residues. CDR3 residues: CSARDNGGAWGDHEQYF. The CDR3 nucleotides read TGCAGTGCTAGAGACAATGGTGGGGCTTGGGGAGACCACGAGCAGTACTTC.

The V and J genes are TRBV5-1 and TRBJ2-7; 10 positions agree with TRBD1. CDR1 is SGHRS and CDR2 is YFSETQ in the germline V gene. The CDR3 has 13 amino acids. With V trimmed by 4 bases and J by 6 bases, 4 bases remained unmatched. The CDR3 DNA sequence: TGCGCCAGCAGCGCCGGGACAGGGGTCGAGCAGTACTTC. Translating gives CASSAGTGVEQYF.

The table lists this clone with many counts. CDR3 in amino acids: CASSSTGGLPQHF. CDR3 DNA sequence: TGTGCCAGCAGCTCTACAGGGGGTCTGCCCCAGCATTTT. The chain carries TRBV5-5 and TRBJ1-5; 8 nucleotides align to TRBD1. This CDR3 has 13 residues. V trimming: 3 bases; J trimming: 9 bases; junction bases outside the gene matches: 5. Germline V gene lookup returns CDR1 SGHKS and CDR2 YYEKEE (reference sequence).

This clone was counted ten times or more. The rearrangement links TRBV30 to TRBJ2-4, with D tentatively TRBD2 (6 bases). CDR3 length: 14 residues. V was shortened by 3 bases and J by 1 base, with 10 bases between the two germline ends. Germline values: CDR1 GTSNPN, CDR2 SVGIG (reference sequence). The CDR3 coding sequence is TGTGCCTGGAGGGCAGGAGGGGCCAAAAACATTCAGTACTTC. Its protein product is CAWRAGGAKNIQYF.